Below, 23 T cell receptor beta chains from the same sample are listed, as sequenced in a study of blood T cell repertoires in COVID-19. Produced via immunoSEQ multiplex PCR; TCRdb's table is partial and in-frame only. The sample lists approximately 100,000 clones; 85% to 90% were seen once. Sequencing input: peripheral blood. The receptors here all came from a human donor in a cohort sampled during active COVID-19.

The chain couples TRBV7-3 to TRBJ2-5; D is unresolved. The V gene lost 2 bases and the J gene lost 2 bases, with 12 bases spanning the gap. Germline-derived CDR1 and CDR2 are SGHTA and FQGTGA. This CDR3 region has 15 residues. The CDR3 DNA is TGTGCCAGCAGCTTATACGGCAGGAAGCAAGAGACCCAGTACTTC. It specifies CASSLYGRKQETQYF.

V usage is TRBV7-9 and J usage is TRBJ1-3; D is unclear. Germline values: CDR1 SEHNR, CDR2 FQNEAQ (reference sequence). The CDR3 totals 17 residues. V was cut by 1 base and J by 0 bases, with 13 bases left in between. CDR3 in amino acids: CASSLGLGSLSGNTIYF. The CDR3 DNA sequence: TGTGCCAGCAGCTTAGGCCTGGGCTCTCTCTCTGGAAACACCATATATTTT.

In the case of this clone: The sample carries other DNA sequences with the same CDR3. The chain is built from TRBV5-1 and TRBJ1-1; D gene uncertain. The CDR3 contains 12 residues. Germline loops: CDR1 SGHRS, CDR2 YFSETQ. V lost 3 bases to trimming and J lost 1 base, with 4 bases between them. The CDR3 bases are TGCGCCAGCAGCTCCTGGAACACTGAAGCTTTCTTT. It yields the protein CASSSWNTEAFF.

The CDR3 is CASSEAGGLRETQYF. The CDR3 nucleotides read TGTGCCAGCAGCGAGGCGGGGGGGCTGCGGGAGACCCAGTACTTC. The genes are TRBV9 and TRBJ2-5; 9 positions match TRBD2. The trim removed 3 bases at V and 5 bases at J, leaving 8 bases unmatched. The CDR3 runs 15 residues. The germline CDR1 and CDR2 sequences are SGDLS and YYNGEE.

The chain is built from TRBV5-6 and TRBJ1-5; D gene ambiguous. The CDR3 runs to 14 residues. V gave up 2 bases and J gave up 3 bases, with 9 bases separating them. Germline lookup yields CDR1 SGHDT and CDR2 YYEEEE. DNA for the CDR3: TGTGCCAGCAGCTTTGGAGGCGCCAATCAGCCCCAGCATTTT. It yields the protein CASSFGGANQPQHF.

The CDR3, as DNA: TGTGCCAGCAGCCTTAGCGGGGGGGCTGGGGAGACCCAGTACTTC. Translating it yields CASSLSGGAGETQYF. V is TRBV28 and J is TRBJ2-5; 11 bases are a match to TRBD2. CDR3 length equals 15 residues. Unmatched junction bases numbered 8, after V lost 6 bases and J lost 5 bases. CDR1 is MDHEN, CDR2 SYDVKM, per germline.

The genes are TRBV6-5 and TRBJ2-7; maybe TRBD2 (5 bases). The CDR3 is 12 amino acids. Trimming left V 6 bases short and J 1 base short, with 7 bases between. CDR1 is MNHEY, CDR2 SVGAGI, per germline. CDR3 DNA: TGTGCCAGCAGAGCGGTATCCTACGAGCAGTACTTC. Translation gives CASRAVSYEQYF.

V is TRBV11-1 and J is TRBJ2-7; possible D gene TRBD2, 7 bases. The CDR3 has 12 amino acids. Germline lookup yields CDR1 SGHAT and CDR2 FQDESV (reference sequence). Trimming took 5 bases from V and 5 from J, leaving 10 bases between them. CDR3 in amino acids: CASSPRGHEQYF. CDR3 bases: TGTGCCAGCAGCCCGCGGGGGCACGAGCAGTACTTC.

The chain combines TRBV5-8 with TRBJ1-3; TRBD1 matches 10 bases. The V segment lost 4 bases and the J segment 3 bases; nucleotides outside the gene matches: 16. The CDR3 sequence is 19 residues long. CDR1 and CDR2 from the germline V gene are SGHTS and YDEGEE. The CDR3 coding sequence is TGTGCCAGCAGCCCAGACCTGGGACAGGGGCTTGTAGGTGGAAACACCATATATTTT. Protein sequence: CASSPDLGQGLVGGNTIYF.

The V gene is TRBV9, the J gene TRBJ1-3; the match to TRBD1 covers 10 bases. The CDR3 extends over 17 amino acids. Unmatched junction bases numbered 6, after V lost 3 bases and J lost 0 bases. The germline V gene has CDR1 SGDLS and CDR2 YYNGEE. The CDR3 sequence is CASSGQGATFSGNTIYF. CDR3 in DNA: TGTGCCAGCAGCGGACAGGGGGCAACCTTCTCTGGAAACACCATATATTTT.

The gene calls are TRBV10-3 and TRBJ2-7; 8 bases line up with TRBD2. Germline V lookup: CDR1 ENHRY, CDR2 SYGVKD. V lost 0 bases and J lost 6; bases outside the gene matches: 13. This CDR3 spans 17 amino acids. CDR3 DNA: TGTGCCATCAGTGAGTCAACTATGGGGACTAGTCGTCGCGAGCAGTACTTC. Translation: CAISESTMGTSRREQYF.

The chain is built from TRBV9 and TRBJ2-7, with a weak D call TRBD2 (5 bases). Trimming took 6 bases from V and 0 from J, leaving 13 bases between them. Germline CDR1 SGDLS, CDR2 YYNGEE. The CDR3 loop spans 14 amino acids. The CDR3, as DNA: TGTGCCAGCAACCTAGCCCCAAGCTCCTACGAGCAGTACTTC. Amino acids: CASNLAPSSYEQYF.

CDR3 DNA: TGTGCCAGCTCACCCTACCGGCTGACAGGGGAAAGCACAGATACGCAGTATTTT. Its protein product is CASSPYRLTGESTDTQYF. The chain joins TRBV18 to TRBJ2-3; 8 positions agree with TRBD1. Germline trimming cut 3 bases from V and 0 bases from J; bases unmatched to any gene: 11. The CDR3 has 18 residues. Germline V CDR1 and CDR2: KGHSH, LQKENI. The variable domain in full, completed from reference TRBV18 and TRBJ2-3, reads NAGVMQNPRHLVRRRGQEARLRCSPMKGHSHVYWYRQLPEEGLKFMVYLQKENIIDESGMPKERFSAEFPKEGPSILRIQQVVRGDSAAYFCASSPYRLTGESTDTQYFGPGTRLTVL.

The V gene is TRBV11-2, the J gene TRBJ2-1, with D possibly TRBD2 on 7 matching bases. Germline lookup yields CDR1 SGHAT and CDR2 FQNNGV. Trimming shortened V by 5 bases and J by 1 base, and 18 bases separated the two germline ends. The CDR3 is 17 residues long. CDR3 in DNA: TGTGCCAGCAGCCCAGCAGTGGGGGGGGCTTCCTACAATGAGCAGTTCTTC. Translation: CASSPAVGGASYNEQFF.

The chain combines TRBV5-1 with TRBJ2-3; D is unresolved. Between the trimmed V and J ends, which lost 2 bases and 2 bases, there was a span of 15 bases. CDR1 and CDR2 (germline): SGHRS, YFSETQ. The CDR3 spans 16 residues. The CDR3 spells CASSLLPRIPTDTQYF. The CDR3 nucleotides read TGCGCCAGCAGCTTATTGCCGAGAATACCCACAGATACGCAGTATTTT.

The V gene is TRBV4-3, the J gene TRBJ2-3; 12 nucleotides align to TRBD1. Trimming cost V 5 bases and J 4 bases; bases outside gene matches: 7. Germline CDR1 and CDR2: LGHNA and YSLEER. This CDR3 has 16 residues. The CDR3 loop is CASSSAGTGGADTQYF. In DNA form, the CDR3 reads TGCGCCAGCAGCAGCGCCGGGACAGGGGGCGCAGATACGCAGTATTTT.

The V call is TRBV4-1, the J call TRBJ2-4, with D unclear. CDR1 and CDR2 (germline): MGHRA, YSYEKL. This CDR3 comprises 17 residues. Between the trimmed V and J ends, which lost 0 bases and 2 bases, there was a span of 14 bases. In nucleotides, the CDR3 is TGCGCCAGCAGCCAAGAGGTCCCAGTCTCGCCCAAAAACATTCAGTACTTC. It specifies CASSQEVPVSPKNIQYF.

The chain carries TRBV9 and TRBJ2-1; 10 bases agree with TRBD1. CDR1 and CDR2 (germline): SGDLS, YYNGEE. This CDR3 is 15 amino acids long. The V segment lost 4 bases and the J segment 7 bases; nucleotides outside the gene matches: 8. CDR3 DNA: TGTGCCAGCAGCTCCCGACAGGGGGCGGGAAATGAGCAGTTCTTC. It translates to CASSSRQGAGNEQFF.

This chain joins TRBV30 and TRBJ2-2; 12 bases agree with TRBD2. This CDR3 is built from 16 residues. The ends lost 3 bases at V and 3 bases at J; junction bases unmatched: 5. Germline V lookup: CDR1 GTSNPN, CDR2 SVGIG (reference sequence). The CDR3 region has the DNA TGTGCCTGGAGAGGCCTAGCGGGGGGGTACACCGGGGAGCTGTTTTTT. Protein sequence: CAWRGLAGGYTGELFF. Based on the CDR3 plus reference TRBV30 and TRBJ2-2, the full variable domain is SQTIHQWPATLVQPVGSPLSLECTVEGTSNPNLYWYRQAAGRGLQLLFYSVGIGQISSEVPQNLSASRPQDRQFILSSKKLLLSDSGFYLCAWRGLAGGYTGELFFGEGSRLTVL.

The chain carries TRBV6-4 and TRBJ2-3, with D unresolved. The CDR3 totals 15 residues. Germline CDR1 is MRHNA and CDR2 is SNTAGT. V shed 3 bases and J shed 1 base, with 11 bases lying between them. CDR3 residues: CASSDSRDGTDTQYF. The CDR3 DNA reads TGTGCCAGCAGTGATTCTAGAGATGGCACAGATACGCAGTATTTT.

CDR3 loop: CASSLRRTGKGETQYF. The CDR3 coding sequence is TGTGCCAGCAGCTTGAGAAGGACAGGGAAAGGGGAGACCCAGTACTTC. This chain uses TRBV5-4 with TRBJ2-5; the match to TRBD1 covers 8 bases. The junction had 10 bases not matched to a gene; V was cut back by 1 base and J by 5 bases. CDR3 length: 16 residues. Germline lookup yields CDR1 SGHNT and CDR2 YYREEE (reference sequence).

The J gene is TRBJ1-1, the V gene TRBV29-1; D is ambiguous. Between the trimmed V and J ends, which lost 2 bases and 1 base, there was a span of 14 bases. The germline V gene has CDR1 SQVTM and CDR2 ANQGSEA. This CDR3 spans 15 amino acids. This CDR3 is CSVEPLPSWNTEAFF. The CDR3 DNA sequence: TGCAGCGTTGAACCTCTCCCCTCTTGGAACACTGAAGCTTTCTTT.

The gene calls are TRBV6-1 and TRBJ2-3; 7 bases are shared with TRBD1. In germline, CDR1 is MNHNS, CDR2 SASEGT. V trimming: 3 bases; J trimming: 1 base; junction bases outside the gene matches: 4. This CDR3 is 15 amino acids long. CDR3 region: CASSDPGTGTDTQYF. The DNA of the CDR3 is TGTGCCAGCAGTGACCCCGGGACAGGCACAGATACGCAGTATTTT.